The 28 T cell receptor beta chains below all came from one sample that was sequenced in a study of blood T cell repertoires in COVID-19. Generated by immunoSEQ multiplex PCR, the TCRdb table keeps only in-frame clones and is missing some. The table includes 85,000 or so clones, 70% to 90% detected once. The sequenced material came from peripheral blood. The receptors were gathered from a man over 45 with active or convalescent COVID-19.

The rearrangement joins TRBV12-5 to TRBJ2-5, with D unclear. The CDR3 length is 13 residues. Per germline, CDR1 LGHNT and CDR2 FRNRAP. In DNA, the CDR3 is TGTGCAATCCTTCCGGCAGGTCGTGAGACCCAGTACTTC. It codes for CAILPAGRETQYF. Full variable domain (rest looked up from reference TRBV12-5 and TRBJ2-5): DARVTQTPRHKVTEMGQEVTMRCQPILGHNTVFWYRQTMMQGLELLAYFRNRAPLDDSGMPKDRFSAEMPDATLATLKIQPSEPRDSAVYFCAILPAGRETQYFGPGTRLLVL.

The chain has TRBV7-2 and TRBJ1-1; 8 bases match TRBD1. With 2 bases clipped from V and 4 bases from J, the junction kept 3 bases outside the gene matches. Per the germline V gene, CDR1 is SGHTA and CDR2 is FQGNSA. CDR3 length equals 14 residues. In DNA, the CDR3 is TGTGCCAGCAGCTTATTTACAGGGGGCACTGAAGCTTTCTTT. It yields the protein CASSLFTGGTEAFF.

The chain combines TRBV4-3 with TRBJ2-3; D is unresolved. Germline assignment: CDR1 LGHNA and CDR2 YSLEER. V was pared by 0 bases and J by 5 bases, with 9 bases between. The CDR3 runs 14 residues. This CDR3 reads CASSQDYSRDTQYF. In DNA form, the CDR3 reads TGCGCCAGCAGCCAAGACTATTCCCGAGATACGCAGTATTTT.

This clone was counted between two and nine times. This chain joins TRBV2 and TRBJ1-4; perhaps TRBD1 as D (5 bases). This CDR3 spans 15 amino acids. Trimming removed 8 bases at V and 0 bases at J, with 13 bases between. Germline CDR1 reads SNHLY; CDR2 reads FYNNEI. The CDR3 protein is CASSRTQATNEKLFF. The CDR3 DNA reads TGTGCCAGCTCCCGGACACAAGCAACTAATGAAAAACTGTTTTTT.

The rearrangement uses TRBV30 and TRBJ2-7; D is perhaps TRBD1 (6 bases). The CDR3 is 13 residues long. Germline-derived CDR1 and CDR2 are GTSNPN and SVGIG (reference sequence). The germline V and J ends were trimmed by 3 bases and 7 bases, with 16 bases remaining between them. The CDR3 sequence: CAWRLEGVGEQYF. The CDR3 coding sequence is TGTGCCTGGAGGCTTGAGGGGGTTGGGGAGCAGTACTTC.

The rearrangement links TRBV19 to TRBJ2-7; 11 bases match TRBD2. The CDR3 spans 16 residues. V shed 3 bases, J shed 6 bases, and the junction held 10 bases outside the gene matches. CDR1 is LNHDA, CDR2 SQIVND, per germline (reference sequence). The CDR3 loop reads CASSMMSGLAGGEQYF. The CDR3 DNA follows: TGTGCCAGTAGTATGATGTCCGGGCTAGCGGGAGGCGAGCAGTACTTC.

This chain uses TRBV4-3 with TRBJ1-2; possibly TRBD1 for D (6 bases). Germline V gene sequence: CDR1 LGHNA, CDR2 YSLEER. The length of the CDR3 is 15 residues. Trimming stripped 1 base from V and 7 bases from J, with 16 bases between. CDR3 loop: CASSQATILRGGYTF. Written as DNA, the CDR3 is TGCGCCAGCAGCCAAGCTACCATCCTCAGGGGTGGCTACACCTTC.

The chain is built from TRBV28 and TRBJ1-4, with D perhaps matching TRBD1 (6 bases). Trimming shortened V by 1 base and J by 4 bases, and 7 bases separated the two germline ends. This CDR3 contains 14 residues. The V gene's germline CDR1 is MDHEN and CDR2 SYDVKM. The CDR3: CASSLSGDNEKLFF. DNA for the CDR3: TGTGCCAGCAGTTTATCAGGGGATAATGAAAAACTGTTTTTT.

The chain joins TRBV11-3 to TRBJ2-1; TRBD1 matches at 10 bases. Germline trimming cut 4 bases from V and 8 bases from J; bases unmatched to any gene: 14. Germline CDR1 is SGHNT and CDR2 is YENEEA. This CDR3 region has 17 residues. The CDR3 DNA reads TGTGCCAGCAGCTCCGTAACCGGGACAGGGGTCGAAGATGAGCAGTTCTTC. Protein: CASSSVTGTGVEDEQFF.

The rearrangement links TRBV5-6 to TRBJ2-3, with 9 bases fitting TRBD2. This CDR3 is built from 15 residues. The V and J ends lost 4 bases and 1 base, in that order; junction bases with no gene match: 4. Germline assignment: CDR1 SGHDT and CDR2 YYEEEE. The CDR3 DNA reads as TGTGCCAGCAGCCCATTAGCGGGGGGCACAGATACGCAGTATTTT. Translation: CASSPLAGGTDTQYF.

The chain couples TRBV27 to TRBJ1-4; 11 bases agree with TRBD1. From germline, CDR1 is MNHEY and CDR2 SMNVEV (reference sequence). The trim removed 2 bases at V and 5 bases at J, leaving 10 bases unmatched. This CDR3 region has 18 residues. The CDR3 DNA reads as TGTGCCAGCAGTTTACCGGGACAGGGGGTCGGAAGGAATGAAAAACTGTTTTTT. It codes for CASSLPGQGVGRNEKLFF.

The rearrangement joins TRBV6-5 to TRBJ2-1; D may be TRBD2 (6 bases). Germline values: CDR1 MNHEY, CDR2 SVGAGI. Trimming cost V 7 bases and J 4 bases, with 14 bases left between them. The CDR3 extends over 14 amino acids. The CDR3 DNA reads as TGTGCCAGCACTCCTGGGGAGGTTTACAATGAGCAGTTCTTC. It translates to CASTPGEVYNEQFF.

The chain joins TRBV10-3 to TRBJ2-1; 7 bases are shared with TRBD1. Per germline, CDR1 ENHRY and CDR2 SYGVKD. J was trimmed by 6 bases and V by 3 bases; bases with no gene match: 8. CDR3 length: 15 amino acids. The CDR3 is CAISDRQGGSNEQFF. The CDR3 nucleotides are TGTGCCATCAGTGACAGACAGGGTGGGAGCAATGAGCAGTTCTTC.

The chain has TRBV29-1 and TRBJ2-1, with 11 bases lining up with TRBD2. The CDR3 sequence is 14 residues long. Germline V gene lookup returns CDR1 SQVTM and CDR2 ANQGSEA. J lost 9 bases, V lost 4 bases, and 8 bases had no gene match. CDR3 nucleotide sequence: TGCAGCGTTGCCCTTAGCGGGAGGGGAACTGAGCAGTTCTTC. Its translation: CSVALSGRGTEQFF.

The chain joins TRBV27 to TRBJ2-7; D might be TRBD2 (6 bases). Looked up from germline, CDR1 is MNHEY and CDR2 is SMNVEV (reference sequence). V lost 0 bases and J lost 7, with 22 bases in between. The CDR3 sequence is 17 residues long. CDR3 coding DNA: TGTGCCAGCAGTTTATCTCGCCCCGGGGGACCCTCCCTGGAGCAGTACTTC. Translating gives CASSLSRPGGPSLEQYF.

V and J are TRBV3-1 (or the pseudogene TRBV3-2) and TRBJ2-7; TRBD2 agrees at 7 bases. There are 17 residues in the CDR3. Germline V lookup: CDR1 LGHDT, CDR2 YNNKEL (reference sequence). J was trimmed by 0 bases and V by 0 bases; bases with no gene match: 8. CDR3 coding DNA: TGTGCCAGCAGCCAAGATGGGGAGGGGCCCCGCTCCTACGAGCAGTACTTC. It encodes CASSQDGEGPRSYEQYF.

V and J are TRBV2 and TRBJ2-1, with 9 bases identical to TRBD2. The CDR3 has 17 residues. V lost 4 bases and J lost 4; bases outside the gene matches: 11. Germline values: CDR1 SNHLY, CDR2 FYNNEI. CDR3 loop: CASSGRVAGARYNEQFF. CDR3 DNA sequence: TGTGCCAGCAGTGGCAGAGTAGCGGGGGCTAGGTACAATGAGCAGTTCTTC. The entire variable domain, with the rest obtained from reference TRBV2 and TRBJ2-1, is as follows: EPEVTQTPSHQVTQMGQEVILRCVPISNHLYFYWYRQILGQKVEFLVSFYNNEISEKSEIFDDQFSVERPDGSNFTLKIRSTKLEDSAMYFCASSGRVAGARYNEQFFGPGTRLTVL.

CDR3 in amino acids: CASSFPHRGEQETQYF. The CDR3 nucleotides read TGTGCCAGCAGCTTCCCCCACAGGGGGGAACAAGAGACCCAGTACTTC. V and J are TRBV13 and TRBJ2-5, with 8 bases fitting TRBD1. In germline, CDR1 is PRHDT, CDR2 FYEKMQ (reference sequence). The CDR3 consists of 16 residues. The V and J ends lost 3 bases and 2 bases, in that order; junction bases with no gene match: 8. The full variable domain, rest sourced from reference TRBV13 and TRBJ2-5, is AAGVIQSPRHLIKEKRETATLKCYPIPRHDTVYWYQQGPGQDPQFLISFYEKMQSDKGSIPDRFSAQQFSDYHSELNMSSLELGDSALYFCASSFPHRGEQETQYFGPGTRLLVL.

The chain has TRBV5-4 and TRBJ2-1; a possible D gene is TRBD2 (5 bases). Germline V lookup: CDR1 SGHNT, CDR2 YYREEE (reference sequence). The CDR3 is 15 amino acids. V lost 4 bases and J 6 bases, leaving 17 bases between the germline ends. CDR3 DNA sequence: TGTGCCAGCAGCCCAGTAGGCGACTATAGCAATGAGCAGTTCTTC. Its protein is CASSPVGDYSNEQFF.

This clone was observed a few times. The V and J genes are TRBV30 and TRBJ2-5, with 8 bases fitting TRBD2. This CDR3 has 13 amino acids. Germline values: CDR1 GTSNPN, CDR2 SVGIG (reference sequence). V was pared by 0 bases and J by 10 bases, with 7 bases of the junction left unmatched. The CDR3 spells CAWSVKRGGLQYF. The DNA for the CDR3 is TGTGCCTGGAGTGTAAAACGGGGGGGTCTCCAGTACTTC.

The genes are TRBV9 and TRBJ1-2, with D perhaps TRBD1 (6 bases). CDR1 and CDR2 from the germline V gene are SGDLS and YYNGEE. V was trimmed by 0 bases and J by 6 bases, leaving 27 bases between them. There are 19 residues in the CDR3. The CDR3 DNA reads TGTGCCAGCAGCGTAGGACCCCTAGAGGGACATCCGCGGGTGGATGGCTACACCTTC. Translated: CASSVGPLEGHPRVDGYTF.

The table lists this clone with a count of one. V usage is TRBV21-1 and J usage is TRBJ2-7; the table names TRBD1, a call not compared with the DNA. TRBV21-1 constitutes a pseudogene. This CDR3 spans 15 amino acids. The DNA of the CDR3 is TGTGCCAGCAGCAAAAGACAGGGGCCCTCCTACGAGCAGTACTTC. It translates to CASSKRQGPSYEQYF.

J is TRBJ1-1 and V is TRBV6-5; tentative D call: TRBD1 (5 bases). The CDR3 runs to 14 residues. In germline, CDR1 is MNHEY, CDR2 SVGAGI. Trimming removed 2 bases from V and 5 bases from J, with 12 bases in between. The CDR3 protein is CASSYQGVGTEAFF. The DNA for the CDR3 is TGTGCCAGCAGTTACCAGGGTGTGGGGACTGAAGCTTTCTTT.

The count of this clone is one. The rearrangement joins TRBV19 to TRBJ2-3; the match to TRBD1 covers 8 bases. This CDR3 region has 14 residues. V trimming: 8 bases; J trimming: 3 bases; junction bases outside the gene matches: 7. Germline CDR1 reads LNHDA; CDR2 reads SQIVND (reference sequence). The CDR3 DNA reads as TGTGCCAGTGAGCAGGGGGCGAGAACAGATACGCAGTATTTT. Translation gives CASEQGARTDTQYF.

The chain couples TRBV7-2 to TRBJ2-1; tentative D call: TRBD1 (6 bases). Germline V gives CDR1 SGHTA, CDR2 FQGNSA. The CDR3 runs to 16 residues. The V and J ends lost 2 bases and 6 bases respectively, with 17 bases between them. CDR3 coding DNA: TGTGCCAGCAGCTTACGCCCGGGACACTGGCTCAATGAGCAGTTCTTC. Protein product: CASSLRPGHWLNEQFF.

The chain carries TRBV6-5 and TRBJ1-5, with TRBD1 identical over 7 bases. CDR3 size: 15 residues. Trimming removed 8 bases from V and 3 bases from J; junction bases left unmatched: 10. Germline V gene data show CDR1 as MNHEY and CDR2 as SVGAGI. The CDR3: CASDTGVPFNQPQHF. DNA for the CDR3: TGTGCCAGCGATACAGGGGTTCCCTTCAATCAGCCCCAGCATTTT.

This chain uses TRBV10-3 with TRBJ1-4; the match to TRBD1 covers 9 bases. The CDR3 is 17 amino acids. Trimming took 4 bases from V and 0 from J; bases not matched to a gene: 6. Germline V gene sequence: CDR1 ENHRY, CDR2 SYGVKD. The CDR3, as DNA: TGTGCCATCAGTGCGGGACAGGGAATGGCAACTAATGAAAAACTGTTTTTT. Protein sequence: CAISAGQGMATNEKLFF.

The gene calls are TRBV6-1 and TRBJ1-1; TRBD1 agrees at 9 bases. This CDR3 comprises 15 residues. The V and J ends lost 3 bases and 8 bases, in that order; junction bases with no gene match: 10. Germline V gene sequence: CDR1 MNHNS, CDR2 SASEGT. CDR3 DNA: TGTGCCAGCAGTGATGGCCCCTCCGGGACAGGGGAAGCTTTCTTT. Translating it yields CASSDGPSGTGEAFF.